These T cell receptor beta chains were read from a single sample in a study of blood T cell repertoires in COVID-19. Some clones are missing from TCRdb's copy, which holds only in-frame ones; the method was immunoSEQ multiplex PCR. The sample lists approximately 110,000 clones; roughly 88% were seen once. Sequencing used peripheral blood. All receptors come from a human donor in a cohort sampled during active COVID-19. CDR3s include the opening cysteine and the closing phenylalanine or tryptophan. The size field is filled for only some rows; it gives once, few, many or a size class.

V	J	size	CDR3
TRBV12-2	TRBJ1-2	.	CASRLALMGQPLWGYTF
TRBV11-1	TRBJ2-3	.	CASSLVGHRTDTQYF
TRBV28	TRBJ1-6	.	CASSSTGGIWNSPLHF
TRBV5-4	TRBJ2-1	few	CASSLSSDYNGQFF
TRBV5-1	TRBJ1-6	once	CASSLSDRGLSNSPLHF
TRBV5-1	TRBJ2-7	once	CASSLVPSAGDEQYF
TRBV19	TRBJ1-6	.	CASSIHSTGVNSPLHF
TRBV5-1	TRBJ2-3	few	CASSLGQSTDTQYF
TRBV4-2	TRBJ2-7	.	CASSQDSNRGLYEQYF
TRBV29-1	TRBJ2-1	.	CSVGGGDSSYNEQFF
TRBV27	TRBJ2-7	.	CASSYSDQLTYEQYF